This TCR beta chain was recorded in a study of blood T cell repertoires in COVID-19. Germline V gene sequence: CDR1 SGHRS, CDR2 YFSETQ. The V and J ends lost 4 bases and 7 bases, in that order; junction bases with no gene match: 8. The CDR3 extends over 14 amino acids. Produced via immunoSEQ multiplex PCR; TCRdb's table is partial and in-frame only. The sample shows 250,000 or so clones, roughly four fifths of them seen only once. The receptor comes from a man aged 55 to 69 who had recovered from COVID-19. The V call is TRBV5-1, the J call TRBJ2-1; 7 bases line up with TRBD2. Sample: PBMCs or T cells enriched from blood (not recorded which). This chain's CDR3 is CASSLSGARNEQFF. DNA of the CDR3: TGCGCCAGCAGCCTGAGCGGGGCGAGGAATGAGCAGTTCTTC.